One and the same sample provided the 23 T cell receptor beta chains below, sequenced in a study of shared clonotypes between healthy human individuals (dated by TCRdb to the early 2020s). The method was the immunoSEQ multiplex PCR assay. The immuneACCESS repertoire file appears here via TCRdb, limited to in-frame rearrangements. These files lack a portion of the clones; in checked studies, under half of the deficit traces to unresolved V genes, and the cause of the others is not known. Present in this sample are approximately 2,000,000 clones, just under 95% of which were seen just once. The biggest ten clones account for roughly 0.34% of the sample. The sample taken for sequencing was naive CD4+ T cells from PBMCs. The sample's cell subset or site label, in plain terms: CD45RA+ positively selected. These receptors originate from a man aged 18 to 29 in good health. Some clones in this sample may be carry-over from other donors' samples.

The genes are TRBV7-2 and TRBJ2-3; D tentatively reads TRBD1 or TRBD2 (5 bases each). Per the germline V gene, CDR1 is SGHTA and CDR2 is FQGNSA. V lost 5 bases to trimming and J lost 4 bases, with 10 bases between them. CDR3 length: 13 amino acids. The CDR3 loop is CASSRGVSDTQYF. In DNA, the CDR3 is TGTGCCAGCAGCCGAGGGGTCTCAGATACGCAGTATTTT.

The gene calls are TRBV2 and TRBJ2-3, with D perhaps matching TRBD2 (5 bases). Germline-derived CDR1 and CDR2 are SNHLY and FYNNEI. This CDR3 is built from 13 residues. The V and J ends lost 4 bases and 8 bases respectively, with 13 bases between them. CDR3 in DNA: TGTGCCAGCAGTGCACTTCGCGGAGGTACGCAGTATTTT. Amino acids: CASSALRGGTQYF.

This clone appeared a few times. The CDR3 sequence is CAIHRHGGSEQFF. DNA of the CDR3: TGTGCCATCCACCGGCACGGCGGCAGTGAGCAGTTCTTC. This chain joins TRBV6-1 and TRBJ2-1, with D unclear. The CDR3 loop spans 13 amino acids. The V gene's germline CDR1 is MNHNS and CDR2 SASEGT. The ends were cut back, 10 bases at V and 9 bases at J, with 19 bases in the middle.

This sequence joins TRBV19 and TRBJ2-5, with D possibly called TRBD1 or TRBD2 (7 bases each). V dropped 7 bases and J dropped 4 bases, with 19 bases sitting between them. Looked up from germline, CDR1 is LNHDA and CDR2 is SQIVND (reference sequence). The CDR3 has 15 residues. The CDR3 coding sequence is TGTGCCAGTAAAAGGGGGCTAGCGGAAACAGAGACCCAGTACTTC. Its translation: CASKRGLAETETQYF.

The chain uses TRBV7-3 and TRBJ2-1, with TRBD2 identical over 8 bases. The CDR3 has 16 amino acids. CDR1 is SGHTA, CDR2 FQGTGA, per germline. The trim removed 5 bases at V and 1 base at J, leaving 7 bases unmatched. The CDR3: CASSPRGGISYNEQFF. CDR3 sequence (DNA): TGTGCCAGCAGCCCCCGGGGGGGTATTTCCTACAATGAGCAGTTCTTC.

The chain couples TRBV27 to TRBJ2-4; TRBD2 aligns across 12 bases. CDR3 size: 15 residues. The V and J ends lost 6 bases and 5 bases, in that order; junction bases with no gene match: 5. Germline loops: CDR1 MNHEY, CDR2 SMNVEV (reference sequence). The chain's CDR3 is CASRNRLAGENIQYF. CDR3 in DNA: TGTGCCAGCAGGAACCGACTAGCGGGAGAAAACATTCAGTACTTC.

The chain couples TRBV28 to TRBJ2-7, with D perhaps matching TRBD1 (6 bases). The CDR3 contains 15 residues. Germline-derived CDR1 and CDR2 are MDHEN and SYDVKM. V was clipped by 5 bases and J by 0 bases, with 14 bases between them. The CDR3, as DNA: TGTGCCAGCAGTACAACAGGGACCAGCTCCTACGAGCAGTACTTC. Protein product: CASSTTGTSSYEQYF.

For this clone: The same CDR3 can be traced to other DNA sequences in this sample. CDR3 residues: CASSVGTGGSEKLFF. The CDR3 DNA follows: TGTGCCAGCAGCGTTGGGACAGGAGGTAGTGAAAAACTGTTTTTT. V usage is TRBV9 and J usage is TRBJ1-4; 8 bases match TRBD1. Germline V gives CDR1 SGDLS, CDR2 YYNGEE. This CDR3 spans 15 amino acids. V shed 2 bases and J 7 bases; nucleotides not matched to a gene: 7.

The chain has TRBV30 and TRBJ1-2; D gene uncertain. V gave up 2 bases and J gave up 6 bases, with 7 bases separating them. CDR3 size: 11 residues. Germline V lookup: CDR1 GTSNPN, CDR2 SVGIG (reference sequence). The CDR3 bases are TGTGCCTGGAGTCCGTCCCATGGCTACACCTTC. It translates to CAWSPSHGYTF. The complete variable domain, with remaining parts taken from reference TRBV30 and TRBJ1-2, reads SQTIHQWPATLVQPVGSPLSLECTVEGTSNPNLYWYRQAAGRGLQLLFYSVGIGQISSEVPQNLSASRPQDRQFILSSKKLLLSDSGFYLCAWSPSHGYTFGSGTRLTVV.

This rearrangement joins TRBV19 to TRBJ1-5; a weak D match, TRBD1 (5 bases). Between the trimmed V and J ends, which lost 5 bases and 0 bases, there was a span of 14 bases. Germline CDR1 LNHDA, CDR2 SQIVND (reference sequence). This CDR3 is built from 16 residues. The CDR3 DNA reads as TGTGCCAGTAGTGCCTCAGGGCTGTATAGCAATCAGCCCCAGCATTTT. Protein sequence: CASSASGLYSNQPQHF.

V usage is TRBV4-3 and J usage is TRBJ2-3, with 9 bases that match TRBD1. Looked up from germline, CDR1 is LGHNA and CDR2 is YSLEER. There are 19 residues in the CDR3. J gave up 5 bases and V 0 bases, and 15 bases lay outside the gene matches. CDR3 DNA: TGCGCCAGCAGCCAAGAGGCAGCCTCGACAGGGGGGTTGAGAGATACGCAGTATTTT. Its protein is CASSQEAASTGGLRDTQYF.

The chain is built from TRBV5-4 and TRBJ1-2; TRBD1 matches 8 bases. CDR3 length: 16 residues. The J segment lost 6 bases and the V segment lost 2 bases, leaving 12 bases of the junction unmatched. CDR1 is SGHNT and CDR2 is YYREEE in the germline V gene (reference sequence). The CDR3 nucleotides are TGTGCCAGCAGCTTAAGTGTTCAGGGGGCGCCGGATGGCTACACCTTC. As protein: CASSLSVQGAPDGYTF.

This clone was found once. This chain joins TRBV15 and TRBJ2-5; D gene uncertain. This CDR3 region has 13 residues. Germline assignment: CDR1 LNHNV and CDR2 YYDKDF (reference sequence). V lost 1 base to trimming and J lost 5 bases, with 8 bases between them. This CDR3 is CATSRVWAETQYF. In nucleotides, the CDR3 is TGTGCCACCAGCAGAGTTTGGGCGGAGACCCAGTACTTC.

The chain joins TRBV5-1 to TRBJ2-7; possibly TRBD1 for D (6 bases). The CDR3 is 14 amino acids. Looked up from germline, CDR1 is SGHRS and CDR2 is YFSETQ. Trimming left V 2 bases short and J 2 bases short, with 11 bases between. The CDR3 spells CASSFPGTTYEQYF. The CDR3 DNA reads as TGCGCCAGCAGCTTCCCTGGGACAACCTACGAGCAGTACTTC.

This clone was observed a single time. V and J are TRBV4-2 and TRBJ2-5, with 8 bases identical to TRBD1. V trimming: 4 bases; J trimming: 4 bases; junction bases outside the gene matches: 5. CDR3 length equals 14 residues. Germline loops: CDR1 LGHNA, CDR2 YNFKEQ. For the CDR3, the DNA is TGTGCCAGCAGCCTCCGCAGGGGGCCAGAGACCCAGTACTTC. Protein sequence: CASSLRRGPETQYF.

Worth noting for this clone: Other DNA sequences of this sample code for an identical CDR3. The CDR3 nucleotides read TGTGCCAGCAGCTCTAAAGGGGGCACTGAAGCTTTCTTT. It encodes CASSSKGGTEAFF. This chain joins TRBV7-3 and TRBJ1-1; TRBD1 is a possible D gene (6 bases). The V end lost 4 bases, the J end lost 4 bases, and 10 bases lay between the germline ends. This CDR3 is 13 amino acids long. CDR1 and CDR2 (germline): SGHTA, FQGTGA.

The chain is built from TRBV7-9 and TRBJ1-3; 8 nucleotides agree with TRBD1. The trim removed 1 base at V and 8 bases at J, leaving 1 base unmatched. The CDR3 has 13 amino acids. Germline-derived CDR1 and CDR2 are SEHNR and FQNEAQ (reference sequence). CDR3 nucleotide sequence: TGTGCCAGCAGCTTAGTACAGGGGGACACCATATATTTT. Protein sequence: CASSLVQGDTIYF.

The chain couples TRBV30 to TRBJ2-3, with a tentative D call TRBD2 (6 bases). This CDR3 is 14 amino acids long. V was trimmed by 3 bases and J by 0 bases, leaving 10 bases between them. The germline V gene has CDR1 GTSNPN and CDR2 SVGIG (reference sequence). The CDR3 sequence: CAWRVAASTDTQYF. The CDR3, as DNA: TGTGCCTGGAGAGTAGCGGCTAGCACAGATACGCAGTATTTT.

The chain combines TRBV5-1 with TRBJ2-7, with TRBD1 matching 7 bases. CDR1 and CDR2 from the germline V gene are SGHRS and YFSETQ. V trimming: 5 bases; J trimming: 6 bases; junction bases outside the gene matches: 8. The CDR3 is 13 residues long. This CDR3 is CASRFGTAPEQYF. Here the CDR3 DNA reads TGCGCCAGCAGGTTTGGGACAGCGCCCGAGCAGTACTTC. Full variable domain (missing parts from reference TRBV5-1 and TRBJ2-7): KAGVTQTPRYLIKTRGQQVTLSCSPISGHRSVSWYQQTPGQGLQFLFEYFSETQRNKGNFPGRFSGRQFSNSRSEMNVSTLELGDSALYLCASRFGTAPEQYFGPGTRLTVT.

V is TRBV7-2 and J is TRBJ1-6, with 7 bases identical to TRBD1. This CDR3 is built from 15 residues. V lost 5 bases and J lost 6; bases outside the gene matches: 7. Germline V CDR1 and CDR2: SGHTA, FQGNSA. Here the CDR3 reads CASSLRDRSNSPLHF. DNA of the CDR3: TGTGCCAGCAGCCTCCGGGACAGAAGTAATTCACCCCTCCACTTT.

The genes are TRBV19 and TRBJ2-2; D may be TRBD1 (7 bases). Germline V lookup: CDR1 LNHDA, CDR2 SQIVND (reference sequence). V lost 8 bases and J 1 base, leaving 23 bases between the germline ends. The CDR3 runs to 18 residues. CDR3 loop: CASVPGMWRGRNTGELFF. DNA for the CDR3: TGTGCCAGTGTTCCAGGAATGTGGAGGGGGCGGAACACCGGGGAGCTGTTTTTT.

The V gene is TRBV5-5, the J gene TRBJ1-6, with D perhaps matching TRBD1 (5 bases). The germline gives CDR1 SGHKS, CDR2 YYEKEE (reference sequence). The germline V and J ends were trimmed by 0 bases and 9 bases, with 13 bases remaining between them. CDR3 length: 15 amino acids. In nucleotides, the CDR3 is TGTGCCAGCAGCTTGGTTGGGGGAATCGGTTCACCCCTCCACTTT. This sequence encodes CASSLVGGIGSPLHF.

The CDR3 loop is CASSPARGSGPQHF. In DNA, the CDR3 is TGTGCCAGCAGCCCCGCCCGGGGAAGTGGACCCCAGCATTTT. The chain uses TRBV7-2 and TRBJ1-5; D gene uncertain. With 5 bases removed from V and 10 bases from J, the gap between germline ends came to 18 bases. CDR1 and CDR2 from the germline V gene are SGHTA and FQGNSA. This CDR3 has 14 amino acids.